Each of the 17 T cell receptor beta chains below was sequenced from the same sample in a study of blood T cell repertoires in COVID-19 (dated by TCRdb to the early 2020s). The library was built by means of the immunoSEQ multiplex PCR assay. Sourced from immuneACCESS, this table was stored by TCRdb with only in-frame sequences that have V and J called. A share of the clones is absent; for the studies checked, an unresolved V gene accounts for under half, and the remainder has no known explanation. The sample yields 260,000 or so clones; over 80% were counted once. Of the sample, 2.6% is held by the ten largest clones. Sequenced material: PBMCs or T cells enriched from blood (not recorded which). All receptors derive from a woman aged 25 to 39 with acute COVID-19.

CDR3 bases: TGTGCCAGCAGCTTGCCCCCTGCGGGGGGGGGAAATGAGCAGTTCTTC. Its protein product is CASSLPPAGGGNEQFF. The rearrangement links TRBV7-6 to TRBJ2-1; TRBD2 matches at 9 bases. The CDR3 spans 16 residues. Unmatched junction bases numbered 10, after V lost 3 bases and J lost 7 bases. From germline, CDR1 is SGHVS and CDR2 FNYEAQ.

In DNA form, the CDR3 reads TGTGCCAGCAGTTTAAGGGGAAATGAGCAGTTCTTC. Translated: CASSLRGNEQFF. This chain connects TRBV27 to TRBJ2-1, with TRBD1 as a possible D gene (5 bases). Germline assignment: CDR1 MNHEY and CDR2 SMNVEV (reference sequence). The V and J ends lost 2 bases and 7 bases respectively, with 6 bases between them. The CDR3 is 12 amino acids.

This rearrangement joins TRBV6-6 to TRBJ1-2; tentative D call: TRBD1 (6 bases). Trimming pared 5 bases from V and 5 bases from J, leaving 21 bases between. This CDR3 has 16 amino acids. Germline V gene data show CDR1 as MNHNY and CDR2 as SVGAGI (reference sequence). The CDR3 protein is CASSPVPGHRIYGYTF. The CDR3 DNA reads TGTGCCAGCAGTCCTGTACCGGGACACCGGATTTATGGCTACACCTTC.

The genes are TRBV5-1 and TRBJ1-1, with D unresolved. Between the trimmed V and J ends, which lost 1 base and 1 base, there was a span of 11 bases. This CDR3 region has 15 residues. Germline values: CDR1 SGHRS, CDR2 YFSETQ. In DNA form, the CDR3 reads TGCGCCAGCAGCTTGTCCGGGAGGGAGAACACTGAAGCTTTCTTT. Translating gives CASSLSGRENTEAFF.

The V call is TRBV7-9, the J call TRBJ1-5; TRBD1 might be the D (5 bases). The ends were cut back, 3 bases at V and 2 bases at J, with 20 bases in the middle. The CDR3 covers 18 residues. CDR1 and CDR2 from the germline V gene are SEHNR and FQNEAQ (reference sequence). CDR3 DNA: TGTGCCAGCAGCTTCGGGACGGACACTAGCGGGGGCAATCAGCCCCAGCATTTT. It is translated as CASSFGTDTSGGNQPQHF.

The chain links TRBV5-4 to TRBJ1-2; unclear D gene. Germline V gene data show CDR1 as SGHNT and CDR2 as YYREEE (reference sequence). The CDR3 consists of 13 residues. V shed 0 bases and J shed 7 bases, with 10 bases lying between them. CDR3: CASSLELTSGYTF. The CDR3 region has the DNA TGTGCCAGCAGCTTGGAATTAACTAGTGGCTACACCTTC.

The V and J genes are TRBV5-6 and TRBJ1-2; maybe TRBD1 (6 bases). Germline V gene lookup returns CDR1 SGHDT and CDR2 YYEEEE. With 4 bases removed from V and 3 bases from J, the gap between germline ends came to 13 bases. This CDR3 has 14 residues. The CDR3: CASSARTEDYGYTF. CDR3 sequence (DNA): TGTGCCAGCAGCGCGCGGACAGAAGACTATGGCTACACCTTC.

The V call is TRBV4-1, the J call TRBJ1-5, with unresolved D. Trimming pared 0 bases from V and 7 bases from J, leaving 13 bases between. This CDR3 has 15 amino acids. Germline loops: CDR1 MGHRA, CDR2 YSYEKL. CDR3 bases: TGCGCCAGCAGCCAAGAATCGGGAGGTAGCCAGCCCCAGCATTTT. Its protein is CASSQESGGSQPQHF.

This rearrangement joins TRBV5-4 to TRBJ2-1, with a possible D match to TRBD2 (6 bases). The CDR3 covers 12 residues. Trimming pared 3 bases from V and 9 bases from J, leaving 10 bases between. Germline CDR1 SGHNT, CDR2 YYREEE (reference sequence). In DNA form, the CDR3 reads TGTGCCAGCAGCTCGGGACTGGGTGAGCAGTTCTTC. Its translation: CASSSGLGEQFF.

The chain is built from TRBV19 and TRBJ1-3; perhaps TRBD1 as D (6 bases). The CDR3 consists of 15 residues. Per germline, CDR1 LNHDA and CDR2 SQIVND (reference sequence). V was trimmed by 4 bases and J by 0 bases, leaving 10 bases between them. Here the CDR3 reads CASSKNRDSGNTIYF. Written as DNA, the CDR3 is TGTGCCAGTAGTAAAAACAGGGACTCTGGAAACACCATATATTTT.

The CDR3 DNA follows: TGTGCCAGCAGTTACTCCCCCGGCGGAGGATACGAGCAGTACTTC. Its protein is CASSYSPGGGYEQYF. The rearrangement links TRBV6-6 to TRBJ2-7, with a possible D match to TRBD2 (5 bases). Germline CDR1 is MNHNY and CDR2 is SVGAGI (reference sequence). Trimming took off 0 bases at V and 4 bases at J, with 13 bases between the two ends. There are 15 residues in the CDR3.

The chain links TRBV2 to TRBJ2-1; 7 positions match TRBD2. V dropped 7 bases and J dropped 0; count of bases not matched to a gene: 6. The germline V gene has CDR1 SNHLY and CDR2 FYNNEI. The CDR3 spans 15 residues. CDR3 protein: CASNFGGVSYNEQFF. Written as DNA, the CDR3 is TGTGCCAGCAATTTTGGGGGGGTCTCCTACAATGAGCAGTTCTTC.

This chain joins TRBV7-2 and TRBJ1-1; maybe TRBD1 (6 bases). Trimming cost V 0 bases and J 5 bases, with 10 bases left between them. This CDR3 comprises 14 residues. In germline, CDR1 is SGHTA, CDR2 FQGNSA. CDR3 DNA sequence: TGTGCCAGCAGCTTAGCGAGGGGGAGAACTGAAGCTTTCTTT. Protein sequence: CASSLARGRTEAFF.

The chain couples TRBV27 to TRBJ1-5; D is unclear. The CDR3 has 14 amino acids. Germline lookup yields CDR1 MNHEY and CDR2 SMNVEV (reference sequence). Trimming pared 8 bases from V and 1 base from J, leaving 12 bases between. The CDR3 DNA reads TGTGCCAGCGGCCCGGCGGGGAGCAATCAGCCCCAGCATTTT. Translating gives CASGPAGSNQPQHF.

This rearrangement joins TRBV19 to TRBJ1-4, with no clear D. Trimming took 3 bases from V and 8 from J, leaving 13 bases between them. This CDR3 has 14 residues. Germline V gene data show CDR1 as LNHDA and CDR2 as SQIVND (reference sequence). CDR3 residues: CASSIIGEGEKLFF. Written as DNA, the CDR3 is TGTGCCAGTAGTATCATCGGGGAGGGCGAAAAACTGTTTTTT.

This chain connects TRBV7-9 to TRBJ1-6, with a tentative D call TRBD1 (5 bases). V dropped 3 bases and J dropped 7 bases, with 19 bases sitting between them. The CDR3 consists of 17 residues. The germline V gene has CDR1 SEHNR and CDR2 FQNEAQ (reference sequence). Here the CDR3 reads CASSLSGGGERNSPLHF. The CDR3 DNA sequence: TGTGCCAGCAGCTTGAGCGGGGGAGGCGAAAGGAATTCACCCCTCCACTTT. Based on the CDR3 plus reference TRBV7-9 and TRBJ1-6, the full variable domain is DTGVSQNPRHKITKRGQNVTFRCDPISEHNRLYWYRQTLGQGPEFLTYFQNEAQLEKSRLLSDRFSAERPKGSFSTLEIQRTEQGDSAMYLCASSLSGGGERNSPLHFGNGTRLTVT.

The rearrangement links TRBV12-3 or TRBV12-4 to TRBJ2-1, with 8 bases identical to TRBD2. This CDR3 comprises 13 residues. With V trimmed by 8 bases and J by 9 bases, 9 bases remained unmatched. As DNA, the CDR3 is TGTGCCAGCCGCTCGCCAACTAGCGGTGAGCAGTTCTTC. Translated, it gives CASRSPTSGEQFF.